Listed here is a single T cell receptor beta chain. The data were obtained in a study of naive and memory T cell subsets. Amplification of ligated cDNA took four PCR rounds with SP2 and nested alpha and beta constant primers. Reverse transcription of blood and skin TCR RNA was primed at alpha and beta constant regions. MiXCR was run by TCRdb on the 5' RACE reads, yielding one entry per CDR3 protein. Of about 62,000 distinct CDR3 sequences listed, more than 6% are singletons. The library had UMIs added by 3' ligation of an oligonucleotide to TCR cDNA. Input was about 1 to 1,100 ng of DNase-treated total RNA without cell sorting. Germline lookup yields CDR1 DFQATT and CDR2 SNEGSKA (reference sequence). The CDR3 runs 14 residues. V was cut by 5 bases and J by 2 bases, with 13 bases left in between.

The chain uses TRBV20-1 and TRBJ2-1; D may correspond to TRBD1 or TRBD2 (5 bases each). This TCR came from a female donor in good health. CDR3 DNA sequence: TGCAGTGCTGTTGGGGGTCCCGCCTACAATGAGCAGTTCTTC. Its translation: CSAVGGPAYNEQFF.